A selection of T cell receptor beta chains follows, all from one sample in a study of cytomegalovirus exposure and HLA in healthy donors. Produced via immunoSEQ multiplex PCR; TCRdb's table is partial and in-frame only. The sample has about 180,000 clones; roughly 83% are singletons. Sequencing was done on a sample of PBMCs. These receptors were obtained from a boy younger than 10 in good health and CMV-seronegative. The CDR3 runs from the conserved cysteine through the conserved F or W. A D gene is named only where the DNA matches it firmly. For some rows the clone size is stated as once, few or many, or as a class when expanded; others skip it.

abundance	v_gene	d_gene	j_gene	CDR3nt	CDR3aa
few	TRBV10-2	.	TRBJ1-1	TGCGCCAGCCAGTGGGGGGGGAACACTGAAGCTTTCTTT	CASQWGGNTEAFF
.	TRBV6-6	TRBD2	TRBJ2-5	TGTGCCAGCAGTAAACTAGCGGGAGAGACCCTGTACTTC	CASSKLAGETLYF
.	TRBV2	.	TRBJ2-7	TGTGCCAGCGGCACCTACGAGCAGTACTTC	CASGTYEQYF
.	TRBV5-1	.	TRBJ2-1	TGCGCCAGCAGCTTGTCGAGACAGGTAGACAATGAGCAGTTCTTC	CASSLSRQVDNEQFF
.	TRBV7-6	TRBD1	TRBJ1-4	TGTGCCAGCAGCTTAAGAGGGACAGGGGGTGAAAAACTGTTTTTT	CASSLRGTGGEKLFF
few	TRBV7-7	TRBD2	TRBJ2-7	TGTGCTAGCAGCTTACATCCGGGACTAGCGAATAGAAGCTCCTACGAGCAGTACTTC	CASSLHPGLANRSSYEQYF
.	TRBV6-1	TRBD1	TRBJ2-1	TGTGCCAGCAGTGGAGGCCCCGGGACAGGGGGACACAATGAGCAGTTCTTC	CASSGGPGTGGHNEQFF
.	TRBV5-1	TRBD2	TRBJ2-1	TGCGCCAGCAGCCACGGGACTAGCGAATACAATGAGCAGTTCTTC	CASSHGTSEYNEQFF
.	TRBV7-3	TRBD2	TRBJ2-3	TGTGCCAGCAGCCGACGTATGGGCGGGAGCGGGACAGATACGCAGTATTTT	CASSRRMGGSGTDTQYF
.	TRBV10-3	.	TRBJ2-7	TGTGCCATCAGTGAGCCGCGGTTACGGTACGAGCAGTACTTC	CAISEPRLRYEQYF
once	TRBV13	.	TRBJ2-1	TGTGCCAGCAGCTTAGGGTATGTCTACCGTATTAACAATGAGCAGTTCTTC	CASSLGYVYRINNEQFF
.	TRBV19	TRBD1	TRBJ1-2	TGTGCCAGTAGGGACAGGGGAAACTATGGCTACACCTTC	CASRDRGNYGYTF
.	TRBV27	TRBD1	TRBJ2-5	TGTGCCAGCAGTCCCGGACAGGGAAAGGGAGAGACCCAGTACTTC	CASSPGQGKGETQYF
.	TRBV6-6	.	TRBJ1-1	TGTGCCAGCAGTTATACACCCCAGGCTGGGAACACTGAAGCTTTCTTT	CASSYTPQAGNTEAFF
.	TRBV6-6	TRBD1	TRBJ1-4	TGTGCCAGCAGTTCACCGGGACAGGGGCACGAAAAACTGTTTTTT	CASSSPGQGHEKLFF
once	TRBV20-1	.	TRBJ2-1	TGCAGTGCCAGAACCGTAGCAGAGCAGTTCTTC	CSARTVAEQFF
.	TRBV6-5	.	TRBJ1-2	TGTGCCAGCAGGGAAGGGGGGGCCTATGGCTACACCTTC	CASREGGAYGYTF
.	TRBV10-2	.	TRBJ1-4	TGCGCCAGCAGTGAGTCCCTGGGGGGGCAGGTCGCAGGTTTGGATGAAAAACTGTTTTTT	CASSESLGGQVAGLDEKLFF
.	TRBV5-1	TRBD2	TRBJ2-1	TGCGCCAGCAGCCTGGGCGGGAGTATTTACAATGAGCAGTTCTTC	CASSLGGSIYNEQFF
.	TRBV5-8	.	TRBJ2-1	TGTGCCAGCAGCGCCGGGGGGCGGGAGTACAATGAGCAGTTCTTC	CASSAGGREYNEQFF
.	TRBV4-1	TRBD1	TRBJ2-7	TGCGCCAGCAGCCACCAGACAGGGTCTTCATACGAGCAGTACTTC	CASSHQTGSSYEQYF
.	TRBV10-3	.	TRBJ2-7	TGTGCCATCAGAGCCGAAGGGACACCGTCGAGCTACGAGCAGTACTTC	CAIRAEGTPSSYEQYF
.	TRBV7-9	TRBD1	TRBJ1-4	TGTGCCAGCAGCTCCAGGACAGGGGAGGTAGAAAAACTGTTTTTT	CASSSRTGEVEKLFF
.	TRBV6-5	.	TRBJ2-7	TGTGCCAGCTCGGAGGGGGCGGACGAGCAGTACTTC	CASSEGADEQYF
.	TRBV29-1	.	TRBJ1-1	TGCAGCGTAGCTCAGGGGTTGACTGAAGCTTTCTTT	CSVAQGLTEAFF
.	TRBV29-1	TRBD2	TRBJ2-2	TGCACCCATGAGCGGACTAGCGGGAGTGGCGGGGAGCTGTTTTTT	CTHERTSGSGGELFF
few	TRBV5-1	.	TRBJ2-7	TGCGCCAGCAGCTCCGGTTGGGAGTCTTCCTCCTACGAGCAGTACTTC	CASSSGWESSSYEQYF
once	TRBV7-3	.	TRBJ2-3	TGTGCCAGCAGCTTAACGAGGAATAGCAGAGATACGCAGTATTTT	CASSLTRNSRDTQYF
.	TRBV6-1	.	TRBJ2-5	TGTGCCAGCAGTGTACAGAAAGGCAGGGAAGAGACCCAGTACTTC	CASSVQKGREETQYF
.	TRBV4-1	TRBD2	TRBJ2-1	TGCGCCAGCAGCCCGATAGCGGGAGTCTTAAATGAGCAGTTCTTC	CASSPIAGVLNEQFF
.	TRBV2	TRBD1	TRBJ1-2	TGTGCCAGCAGTTCTCTACAGGGGCCCTATGGCTACACCTTC	CASSSLQGPYGYTF
.	TRBV2	TRBD1	TRBJ1-3	TGTGCCAGCAGACCCAGGGGGTATTCTGGAAACACCATATATTTT	CASRPRGYSGNTIYF
.	TRBV7-2	.	TRBJ1-6	TGTGCCAGCAGCATACGGGACTCCTATAATTCACCCCTCCACTTT	CASSIRDSYNSPLHF
.	TRBV7-9	.	TRBJ1-1	TGTGCCAGCAGCCCGACCGCTTCCAGGGGCGACGGAGCTTTCTTT	CASSPTASRGDGAFF
.	TRBV5-1	.	TRBJ2-3	TGCGCCAGCAGCTTGGAGTGGGACACTACGCAGTATTTT	CASSLEWDTTQYF
.	TRBV5-1	TRBD2	TRBJ2-5	TGCGCCAGCAGCTTGGGGACTAGCGGGAAGCAAGAGACCCAGTACTTC	CASSLGTSGKQETQYF
few	TRBV5-1	TRBD1	TRBJ1-3	TGCGCCAGCAGCTTGGAAGGGACAGTCTACTCTGGAAACACCATATATTTT	CASSLEGTVYSGNTIYF
few	TRBV5-1	TRBD1	TRBJ2-7	TGCGCCAGCAGCTTTCTCACAGGGGGGATTGGCGAGCAGTACTTC	CASSFLTGGIGEQYF
.	TRBV28	TRBD2	TRBJ2-7	TGTGCCAGCAGTTCGGGACTAGCGGGAGTTTTTATCTACGAGCAGTACTTC	CASSSGLAGVFIYEQYF
.	TRBV11-2	.	TRBJ2-5	TGTGCCAGCAGCTTATCTCCCAGGGGAGAGACCCAGTACTTC	CASSLSPRGETQYF
.	TRBV28	TRBD1	TRBJ2-7	TGTGCCAGCCGATTAGGGACAGCCTCCTACGAGCAGTACTTC	CASRLGTASYEQYF
.	TRBV5-6	TRBD1	TRBJ1-1	TGTGCCAGCAGCTTCTTTGGGACAGGGGATTGGGCTGAAGCTTTCTTT	CASSFFGTGDWAEAFF
once	TRBV6-4	TRBD1	TRBJ2-1	TGTGCCAGCAGGGAGACAGGGGGAAATGAGCAGTTCTTC	CASRETGGNEQFF
.	TRBV30	.	TRBJ2-7	TGTGCCTGGAGTGTACTGGGGCTGTCCTACGAGCAGTACTTC	CAWSVLGLSYEQYF
.	TRBV21-1	.	TRBJ2-2	TGTGCCAGCAGCAATAGAACCAGACAGGCCGGGGAGCTGTTTTTT	CASSNRTRQAGELFF
once	TRBV4-1	.	TRBJ1-4	TGCGCCAGCAGCCAAGTAGAAGGGGATGAAAAACTGTTTTTT	CASSQVEGDEKLFF